The 22 T cell receptor beta chains presented below share a single source sample, sequenced in a study of CD8 T cells in Susac syndrome. A quantity of about 0.45 to 1 ug RNA underwent reverse transcription using random hexamers. TCRdb used MiXCR to reprocess the immunoSEQ multiplex PCR reads, holding one entry per CDR3 protein. The sample consists of fewer than 95,000 distinct CDR3 sequences, 95% to 96% of them appearing once. Source material: CD8+ T cells from PBMCs. The receptor source for this set is a human donor with Susac syndrome.

The V call is TRBV24-1, the J call TRBJ2-5; 10 nucleotides align to TRBD1. This CDR3 region has 15 residues. The V and J ends lost 2 bases and 2 bases, in that order; junction bases with no gene match: 1. Germline assignment: CDR1 KGHDR and CDR2 SFDVKD. CDR3 region: CATSDSDRGQETQYF. The CDR3 nucleotides read TGTGCCACCAGTGATTCGGACAGGGGGCAAGAGACCCAGTACTTC.

This clonotype appeared a single time. The chain links TRBV27 to TRBJ1-6; tentative D call: TRBD1 (6 bases). CDR1 MNHEY and CDR2 SMNVEV come from the germline V gene (reference sequence). Trimming removed 6 bases at V and 3 bases at J, with 9 bases between. The CDR3 has 14 amino acids. The CDR3 nucleotides are TGTGCCAGCAGCATGACAGGCTATAATTCACCCCTCCACTTT. Translated, it gives CASSMTGYNSPLHF.

V gene TRBV2 combines with J gene TRBJ1-1; 8 nucleotides align to TRBD1. CDR1 and CDR2 from the germline V gene are SNHLY and FYNNEI. The length of the CDR3 is 12 residues. V gave up 7 bases and J gave up 14 bases; unmatched junction bases: 12. The CDR3 DNA follows: TGTGCCAGCAATCGGGACAACTACAGGGGGTTCTTT. Protein sequence: CASNRDNYRGFF.

This chain connects TRBV20-1 to TRBJ2-3; 8 positions match TRBD2. The CDR3 is 14 amino acids. CDR1 is DFQATT and CDR2 is SNEGSKA in the germline V gene (reference sequence). The V segment lost 0 bases and the J segment 3 bases; nucleotides outside the gene matches: 2. CDR3 protein: CSARDSGDTDTQYF. The CDR3 nucleotides are TGCAGTGCTAGAGATAGCGGGGATACAGATACGCAGTATTTT.

In its sample, this clonotype was seen once. The chain has TRBV20-1 and TRBJ2-1; D remains unclear. V gave up 3 bases and J gave up 12 bases, with 18 bases separating them. The CDR3 is 13 residues long. CDR1 is DFQATT, CDR2 SNEGSKA, per germline (reference sequence). The CDR3 nucleotides are TGCAGTGCTAGTCTGGTGTCCCTGGATGGGCAGTTCTTC. This translates into CSASLVSLDGQFF.

This chain connects TRBV6-2 or TRBV6-3 to TRBJ1-2, with unresolved D. Germline-derived CDR1 and CDR2 are MNHEY and SVGEGT. This CDR3 spans 14 amino acids. V was pared by 7 bases and J by 4 bases, with 16 bases between. CDR3 sequence reads: CASTYRGPAYGYTF. DNA for the CDR3: TGTGCCAGCACCTACCGTGGGCCAGCCTATGGCTACACCTTC.

The chain carries TRBV6-6 and TRBJ1-1; weak D call: TRBD1 (6 bases). Germline CDR1 is MNHNY and CDR2 is SVGAGI (reference sequence). This CDR3 is 13 amino acids long. V was pared by 4 bases and J by 10 bases, with 16 bases between. The CDR3 DNA reads TGTGCCAGCAGTTCCATGGGGGGGCGGAGAGCTTTCTTT. As protein: CASSSMGGRRAFF.

The chain carries TRBV29-1 and TRBJ2-7, with 9 bases matching TRBD1. The germline CDR1 and CDR2 sequences are SQVTM and ANQGSEA. This CDR3 is 12 amino acids long. Losses at the gene ends were 6 bases for V and 3 bases for J; bases not matched to a gene: 3. The CDR3 spells CSVKTGGYEQYF. CDR3 coding DNA: TGCAGCGTAAAGACAGGGGGCTACGAGCAGTACTTC.

The J gene is TRBJ2-3, the V gene TRBV28, with D tentatively TRBD2 (6 bases). Germline values: CDR1 MDHEN, CDR2 SYDVKM. Between the trimmed V and J ends, which lost 6 bases and 6 bases, there was a span of 19 bases. This CDR3 is built from 15 residues. The CDR3 coding sequence is TGTGCCAGCAGGTTGGACTATCCCTTGTCGGATACGCAGTATTTT. Encoded protein: CASRLDYPLSDTQYF.

The chain employs TRBV5-8 and TRBJ2-1, with 7 bases identical to TRBD1. Per germline, CDR1 SGHTS and CDR2 YDEGEE. The CDR3 consists of 11 residues. Trimming removed 9 bases from V and 10 bases from J; junction bases left unmatched: 7. The CDR3 region has the DNA TGTGCCATTCGACAGGGTGGGGAGCAGTTCTTC. It codes for CAIRQGGEQFF.

The gene calls are TRBV7-2 and TRBJ2-2; either TRBD1 or TRBD2 may supply D (5 bases each). The CDR3 is 15 amino acids. The V and J ends lost 5 bases and 0 bases respectively, with 10 bases between them. From germline, CDR1 is SGHTA and CDR2 FQGNSA. The CDR3 DNA is TGTGCCAGCAGCCCCGGGGCCCCGAACACCGGGGAGCTGTTTTTT. This sequence encodes CASSPGAPNTGELFF.

This chain connects TRBV30 to TRBJ2-2; D tentatively fits TRBD1 or TRBD2 (5 bases each). The CDR3 runs 15 residues. Per germline, CDR1 GTSNPN and CDR2 SVGIG (reference sequence). The V end was cut by 2 bases, the J end by 2 bases, with 12 bases between. CDR3 sequence (DNA): TGTGCCTGGAGTATTACCGGGACCAACACCGGGGAGCTGTTTTTT. Its translation: CAWSITGTNTGELFF. Supplemented by reference TRBV30 and TRBJ2-2, the full variable domain reads SQTIHQWPATLVQPVGSPLSLECTVEGTSNPNLYWYRQAAGRGLQLLFYSVGIGQISSEVPQNLSASRPQDRQFILSSKKLLLSDSGFYLCAWSITGTNTGELFFGEGSRLTVL.

The rearrangement uses TRBV7-8 and TRBJ1-5; no reliable D call. The V gene's germline CDR1 is SGHVS and CDR2 FQNEAQ. Between the trimmed V and J ends, which lost 1 base and 2 bases, there was a span of 6 bases. The CDR3 extends over 14 amino acids. The CDR3: CASSLVIGNQPQHF. CDR3 nucleotides: TGTGCCAGCAGCTTAGTTATTGGCAATCAGCCCCAGCATTTT. Complete variable domain (other parts from reference TRBV7-8 and TRBJ1-5): GAGVSQSPRYKVAKRGQDVALRCDPISGHVSLFWYQQALGQGPEFLTYFQNEAQLDKSGLPSDRFFAERPEGSVSTLKIQRTQQEDSAVYLCASSLVIGNQPQHFGDGTRLSIL.

This clonotype appeared once. The CDR3 DNA is TGCGCCAGCAGCTTGGGAGGGGAAGGAAACACCATATATTTT. Translated, it gives CASSLGGEGNTIYF. The chain carries TRBV5-1 and TRBJ1-3; maybe TRBD1 (5 bases). CDR1 SGHRS and CDR2 YFSETQ come from the germline V gene. V was shortened by 0 bases and J by 4 bases, with 8 bases between the two germline ends. This CDR3 comprises 14 residues.

V and J are TRBV30 and TRBJ1-4; the D is unclear. The CDR3 runs 14 residues. In germline, CDR1 is GTSNPN, CDR2 SVGIG (reference sequence). V gave up 5 bases and J gave up 10 bases, with 20 bases separating them. Here the CDR3 DNA reads TGTGCCTGGGAGCCCGCCGAGGGTGTAAGAAAACTGTTTTTT. Protein sequence: CAWEPAEGVRKLFF.

The chain has TRBV20-1 and TRBJ2-5; the D is unclear. This CDR3 has 11 amino acids. The V and J ends lost 8 bases and 3 bases respectively, with 10 bases between them. Per the germline V gene, CDR1 is DFQATT and CDR2 is SNEGSKA (reference sequence). The CDR3 loop reads CSFISEETQYF. CDR3 nucleotides: TGCAGTTTCATCTCCGAAGAGACCCAGTACTTC.

V is TRBV20-1 and J is TRBJ2-7; TRBD1 agrees at 9 bases. Germline V lookup: CDR1 DFQATT, CDR2 SNEGSKA (reference sequence). CDR3 length equals 14 residues. V shed 1 base and J 3 bases; nucleotides not matched to a gene: 4. The CDR3 DNA sequence: TGCAGTGCTAGAGGGAGGGACAGGGTCTACGAGCAGTACTTC. Encoded protein: CSARGRDRVYEQYF.

The rearrangement joins TRBV19 to TRBJ1-2, with unresolved D. CDR1 is LNHDA, CDR2 SQIVND, per germline (reference sequence). This CDR3 has 14 residues. V lost 3 bases and J 3 bases, leaving 11 bases between the germline ends. The CDR3 sequence: CASSILTEDYGYTF. CDR3 nucleotide sequence: TGTGCCAGTAGTATCTTGACCGAAGACTATGGCTACACCTTC.

The chain joins TRBV29-1 to TRBJ2-7, with D tentatively TRBD1 (6 bases). The CDR3 contains 12 residues. Deletions cut 6 bases from V and 4 bases from J, with 13 bases between. CDR1 SQVTM and CDR2 ANQGSEA come from the germline V gene. The CDR3 loop is CSVEVQGYEQYF. CDR3 DNA: TGCAGCGTCGAGGTCCAGGGGTACGAGCAGTACTTC.

This chain links TRBV6-2 or TRBV6-3 with TRBJ1-5; possible D gene TRBD1, 6 bases. Germline assignment: CDR1 MNHEY and CDR2 SVGEGT. The CDR3 consists of 15 residues. The V end lost 7 bases, the J end lost 5 bases, and 18 bases lay between the germline ends. The CDR3: CASIGTRTDDQPQHF. CDR3 nucleotides: TGTGCCAGCATCGGAACCCGGACAGACGATCAGCCCCAGCATTTT.

The J gene is TRBJ1-2, the V gene TRBV5-6; maybe TRBD1 (5 bases). CDR1 is SGHDT and CDR2 is YYEEEE in the germline V gene. CDR3 size: 14 residues. The V end was cut by 5 bases, the J end by 2 bases, with 13 bases between. CDR3 DNA sequence: TGTGCCAGCAGACTTCTCACAGGCAACTATGGCTACACCTTC. It translates to CASRLLTGNYGYTF.

This clonotype appeared once. The rearrangement uses TRBV18 and TRBJ1-4; no clear D gene. Germline V gene sequence: CDR1 KGHSH, CDR2 LQKENI. Deletions cut 1 base from V and 8 bases from J, with 11 bases between. The CDR3 is 14 amino acids. CDR3 loop: CASSPLPASEKLFF. CDR3 sequence (DNA): TGTGCCAGCTCACCACTCCCGGCTTCGGAAAAACTGTTTTTT.